This TCR beta chain was recovered during a study of shared clonotypes between healthy human individuals. Germline values: CDR1 MNHNS, CDR2 SASEGT. The V and J ends lost 4 bases and 5 bases respectively, with 17 bases between them. CDR3 size: 15 residues. Data came from immunoSEQ multiplex PCR; TCRdb stores just in-frame clones and leaves some out. Seen here are 2 million to 3 million clones, 93% observed once, and the top ten hold approximately 0.35%. The study enrolled healthy HIV-negative adults without recent acute infections or vaccinations as donors. Naive CD45RA+ and memory CD45RA-negative subsets were split from CD4+ cells.

The chain recombines TRBV6-1 with TRBJ2-5, with TRBD2 as a possible D gene (5 bases). This receptor was identified in a man in his late teens or twenties in good health. Some clones in this sample may be carry-over from other donors' samples. The sequenced sample consisted of naive CD4+ T cells from PBMCs. Subset here: CD45RA+ positively selected. The CDR3: CASSGGSSVVETQYF. The CDR3 DNA reads as TGTGCCAGCAGTGGTGGGAGCAGTGTAGTGGAGACCCAGTACTTC.